A single T cell receptor beta chain is shown here with its context. Its antigen is undetermined. The data stem from a study of blood T cells in healthy people across ages. Findings and caveats of the study: Bulk PBMC profiling left naive and antigen-experienced comparisons inconclusive.

This CDR3 contains 13 residues. CDR1 and CDR2 from the germline V gene are SEHNR and FQNEAQ (reference sequence). V gave up 6 bases and J gave up 6 bases, with 12 bases separating them. PCR was performed a second time for 7 to 11 cycles using a sample-barcoded 5' primer and a J-beta primer mix. The template-switch adaptor, which had 12 random nucleotides, put a tag on each cDNA molecule. TCRdb ran MiXCR on the 5' RACE reads and lists one entry per CDR3 protein. The data show 700,000 to 800,000 distinct CDR3 sequences, around 46% seen once. Sequencing was performed on blood. The chain has TRBV7-9 and TRBJ2-4; D tentatively fits TRBD1 or TRBD2 (5 bases each). The sequence derives from a woman aged 55-70 years in good health. CDR3 in DNA: TGTGCCAGCAGTTCAAATGGGGGAAACATTCAGTACTTC. This gives the protein CASSSNGGNIQYF.